This T cell receptor beta chain was recorded in a study of control samples from healthy donors and cancer patients. V was shortened by 0 bases and J by 1 base, with 11 bases between the two germline ends. Per germline, CDR1 MNHEY and CDR2 SVGAGI. The CDR3 has 16 amino acids. Generated by immunoSEQ multiplex PCR, the TCRdb table keeps only in-frame clones and is missing some. The table has 150,000 to 200,000 clones, 90% to 95% seen once. V and J are TRBV6-5 and TRBJ2-3; D is unresolved. This receptor was identified in a woman in her twenties or thirties in good health. The sample consisted of blood. CDR3 nucleotides: TGTGCCAGCAGTTACTCGGGAATGATTGGCACAGATACGCAGTATTTT. Translated, it gives CASSYSGMIGTDTQYF.